These 12 T cell receptor beta chains share one sample of origin, sequenced in a study of blood T cell repertoires in COVID-19. Assay used: immunoSEQ multiplex PCR; TCRdb lists only in-frame clones, some missing. The sample shows 110,000 or so clones, 81% of them seen only once. The sequencing sample was made of peripheral blood. These receptors were collected from a man over 45 with acute or convalescent COVID-19.

The chain couples TRBV19 to TRBJ1-5; D unresolved. The CDR3 has 13 amino acids. Germline CDR1 reads LNHDA; CDR2 reads SQIVND (reference sequence). V lost 6 bases and J 0 bases, leaving 6 bases between the germline ends. CDR3 loop: CASRTGSNQPQHF. In nucleotides, the CDR3 is TGTGCCAGTAGAACCGGTAGCAATCAGCCCCAGCATTTT.

This clone was detected many times. The V gene is TRBV14, the J gene TRBJ2-7; TRBD1 might be the D (5 bases). The CDR3 has 14 residues. CDR1 is SGHDN, CDR2 FVKESK, per germline. V lost 4 bases and J 9 bases, leaving 19 bases between the germline ends. CDR3 region: CASSPFMGQIAQYF. The CDR3 nucleotides are TGTGCCAGCAGCCCCTTCATGGGGCAGATAGCGCAGTACTTC.

This clone was counted once. This chain links TRBV19 with TRBJ2-3; TRBD2 might be the D (5 bases). Germline CDR1 and CDR2: LNHDA and SQIVND (reference sequence). Trimming removed 5 bases from V and 4 bases from J, with 16 bases in between. CDR3 length: 15 residues. In DNA form, the CDR3 reads TGTGCCAGTAGTGGCCCGGGATCCCGGGCAGATACGCAGTATTTT. As protein: CASSGPGSRADTQYF.

J is TRBJ1-2 and V is TRBV2; 9 bases are shared with TRBD1. V gave up 6 bases and J gave up 7 bases; unmatched junction bases: 9. Germline CDR1 reads SNHLY; CDR2 reads FYNNEI. CDR3 size: 14 residues. CDR3 loop: CASSPGTGNFGYTF. CDR3 coding DNA: TGTGCCAGCAGCCCCGGGACAGGGAATTTTGGCTACACCTTC.

The chain has TRBV5-4 and TRBJ1-1; TRBD1 is a possible D gene (6 bases). The CDR3 is 16 residues long. V lost 0 bases and J 4 bases, leaving 16 bases between the germline ends. Germline V gene lookup returns CDR1 SGHNT and CDR2 YYREEE (reference sequence). For the CDR3, the DNA is TGTGCCAGCAGCTTGGCCAGGGGCCGAGATAGCACTGAAGCTTTCTTT. This encodes CASSLARGRDSTEAFF.

In its sample, this clone was seen a few times. The chain employs TRBV11-2 and TRBJ2-1; 9 bases are a match to TRBD2. The CDR3 has 17 amino acids. From germline, CDR1 is SGHAT and CDR2 FQNNGV. Trimming cost V 1 base and J 5 bases; bases outside gene matches: 9. The CDR3 sequence: CASSLGDGSGGHNEQFF. Written as DNA, the CDR3 is TGTGCCAGCAGCTTAGGAGACGGTAGCGGGGGCCACAATGAGCAGTTCTTC. Complete variable domain (other parts from reference TRBV11-2 and TRBJ2-1): EAGVAQSPRYKIIEKRQSVAFWCNPISGHATLYWYQQILGQGPKLLIQFQNNGVVDDSQLPKDRFSAERLKGVDSTLKIQPAKLEDSAVYLCASSLGDGSGGHNEQFFGPGTRLTVL.

This sequence joins TRBV19 and TRBJ1-4; D is unclear. The V end was cut by 1 base, the J end by 5 bases, with 11 bases between. Germline V gene lookup returns CDR1 LNHDA and CDR2 SQIVND (reference sequence). The CDR3 has 15 residues. Here the CDR3 DNA reads TGTGCCAGTAGTATAGGTAGAGCGGAGAATGAAAAACTGTTTTTT. This codes for CASSIGRAENEKLFF.

This clone has a handful of counts. This chain links TRBV5-1 with TRBJ1-6, with a possible D match to TRBD1 (5 bases). The CDR3 covers 16 residues. The germline V gene has CDR1 SGHRS and CDR2 YFSETQ. V lost 0 bases to trimming and J lost 10 bases, with 17 bases between them. Here the CDR3 reads CASSLEFSGVGSPLHF. CDR3 in DNA: TGCGCCAGCAGCTTGGAATTTTCGGGGGTGGGGTCACCCCTCCACTTT.

V and J are TRBV19 and TRBJ2-2, with D possibly being TRBD1 (6 bases). Trimming removed 1 base at V and 4 bases at J, with 10 bases between. The CDR3 spans 15 residues. The germline V gene has CDR1 LNHDA and CDR2 SQIVND (reference sequence). CDR3 coding DNA: TGTGCCAGTAGTATAGTAACAGGGTTCACCGGGGAGCTGTTTTTT. It encodes CASSIVTGFTGELFF.

The V call is TRBV7-8, the J call TRBJ1-6; TRBD1 aligns across 7 bases. The CDR3 is made up of 15 amino acids. CDR1 SGHVS and CDR2 FQNEAQ come from the germline V gene. Trimming at V came to 1 base and at J to 4 bases, leaving 1 base not matched to a gene. CDR3 DNA sequence: TGTGCCAGCAGCTTAGTGGGACAGTATAATTCACCCCTCCACTTT. Its protein is CASSLVGQYNSPLHF.

This sequence joins TRBV11-2 and TRBJ1-1; 7 nucleotides align to TRBD1. Germline CDR1 and CDR2: SGHAT and FQNNGV. V shed 6 bases and J 5 bases; nucleotides not matched to a gene: 6. The CDR3 is 13 amino acids. CDR3 DNA: TGTGCCAGCAGTCTGACAGGGAATACTGAAGCTTTCTTT. This gives the protein CASSLTGNTEAFF.

The chain links TRBV19 to TRBJ2-7; 9 nucleotides line up with TRBD1. The length of the CDR3 is 15 residues. Germline values: CDR1 LNHDA, CDR2 SQIVND (reference sequence). V lost 6 bases, J lost 4 bases, and 10 bases stayed unmatched. In nucleotides, the CDR3 is TGTGCCAGTAGCAACCCGGGACAGGGTAGGTACGAGCAGTACTTC. The encoded protein is CASSNPGQGRYEQYF.